The 27 T cell receptor beta chains reported below all come from one sample, sequenced in a study of T cells after yellow fever vaccination. TCRdb ran MiXCR on the 5' RACE reads and lists one entry per CDR3 protein. This sample carries 150,000 to 200,000 distinct CDR3 sequences, approximately 6.2% of them seen once, and the ten largest clones take approximately 3%. The specimen was CD4+ T cells sorted from PBMCs, collected on the day of the first yellow fever vaccination. Every receptor here comes from a man younger than 30 who received the YFV17D yellow fever vaccine.

Ten or more counts support this clonotype. V usage is TRBV7-6 and J usage is TRBJ2-5; D remains unclear. V shed 1 base and J shed 3 bases, with 6 bases lying between them. CDR3 length: 13 amino acids. In germline, CDR1 is SGHVS, CDR2 FNYEAQ. CDR3 in DNA: TGTGCCAGCAGCTTAGTACAGAAAGAGACCCAGTACTTC. As protein: CASSLVQKETQYF.

This clonotype has a handful of counts. The chain combines TRBV7-9 with TRBJ2-1; 8 bases are shared with TRBD2. The CDR3 runs 15 residues. V lost 5 bases, J lost 6 bases, and 9 bases stayed unmatched. Looked up from germline, CDR1 is SEHNR and CDR2 is FQNEAQ (reference sequence). CDR3: CASSRAGVGGNEQFF. CDR3 coding DNA: TGTGCCAGCAGCCGAGCGGGGGTAGGGGGCAATGAGCAGTTCTTC. Based on the CDR3 plus reference TRBV7-9 and TRBJ2-1, the full variable domain is DTGVSQNPRHKITKRGQNVTFRCDPISEHNRLYWYRQTLGQGPEFLTYFQNEAQLEKSRLLSDRFSAERPKGSFSTLEIQRTEQGDSAMYLCASSRAGVGGNEQFFGPGTRLTVL.

V usage is TRBV4-3 and J usage is TRBJ1-2; TRBD1 matches 7 bases. V lost 3 bases, J lost 8 bases, and 12 bases stayed unmatched. Germline CDR1 is LGHNA and CDR2 is YSLEER. CDR3 length equals 15 residues. CDR3 amino acids: CASSQELTGVLGYTF. DNA for the CDR3: TGCGCCAGCAGCCAGGAATTAACAGGGGTCCTCGGCTACACCTTC.

The sample holds many counts of this clonotype. The J gene is TRBJ1-1, the V gene TRBV5-1; D gene uncertain. Trimming took 3 bases from V and 2 from J, leaving 8 bases between them. CDR3 size: 13 residues. The germline gives CDR1 SGHRS, CDR2 YFSETQ. The CDR3: CASSYGSNTEAFF. The CDR3 DNA reads as TGCGCCAGCAGCTACGGATCCAACACTGAAGCTTTCTTT. The whole variable domain, remainder taken from reference TRBV5-1 and TRBJ1-1, is KAGVTQTPRYLIKTRGQQVTLSCSPISGHRSVSWYQQTPGQGLQFLFEYFSETQRNKGNFPGRFSGRQFSNSRSEMNVSTLELGDSALYLCASSYGSNTEAFFGQGTRLTVV.

This clonotype turned up a few times. The chain uses TRBV5-1 and TRBJ2-6, with D perhaps TRBD1 (6 bases). There are 15 residues in the CDR3. Germline CDR1 reads SGHRS; CDR2 reads YFSETQ. V lost 4 bases and J 4 bases, leaving 12 bases between the germline ends. The CDR3 protein is CASSREGVGANVLTF. CDR3 bases: TGCGCCAGCAGCCGAGAGGGGGTCGGGGCCAACGTCCTGACTTTC.

This clonotype was counted many times. This chain connects TRBV11-1 to TRBJ2-1; 7 bases align to TRBD1. The ends lost 1 base at V and 8 bases at J; junction bases unmatched: 5. Germline CDR1 and CDR2: SGHAT and FQDESV (reference sequence). This CDR3 has 14 residues. The CDR3 here is CASSLGQGSDEQFF. The CDR3 DNA reads as TGTGCCAGCAGCTTAGGACAGGGTAGCGATGAGCAGTTCTTC.

V and J are TRBV4-3 and TRBJ2-6; D may be TRBD1 (6 bases). CDR1 LGHNA and CDR2 YSLEER come from the germline V gene. The V end was cut by 0 bases, the J end by 4 bases, with 16 bases between. The CDR3 is 18 residues long. This CDR3 reads CASSQEWRQGHGANVLTF. For the CDR3, the DNA is TGCGCCAGCAGCCAAGAGTGGAGGCAGGGGCACGGGGCCAACGTCCTGACTTTC.

The table lists this clonotype with a few counts. This chain links TRBV28 with TRBJ1-2; no firm D call. The CDR3 contains 13 residues. Deletions cut 2 bases from V and 4 bases from J, with 8 bases between. The V gene's germline CDR1 is MDHEN and CDR2 SYDVKM. The CDR3 reads CASSLTRFYGYTF. CDR3 sequence (DNA): TGTGCCAGCAGTTTAACCAGATTCTATGGCTACACCTTC.

The chain uses TRBV11-2 and TRBJ2-3; 14 positions agree with TRBD2. Trimming cost V 1 base and J 8 bases; bases outside gene matches: 11. Germline V lookup: CDR1 SGHAT, CDR2 FQNNGV. The CDR3 has 18 amino acids. CDR3 bases: TGTGCCAGCAGCTTAGGTCCGGGACTAGCGGGGGCCCAAGCTACGCAGTATTTT. As protein: CASSLGPGLAGAQATQYF.

At least ten counts were recorded for this clonotype. The rearrangement joins TRBV20-1 to TRBJ1-2; tentatively, D is TRBD1 (5 bases). The CDR3 runs to 13 residues. CDR1 is DFQATT and CDR2 is SNEGSKA in the germline V gene (reference sequence). With 3 bases removed from V and 8 bases from J, the gap between germline ends came to 16 bases. As DNA, the CDR3 is TGCAGTGCTAGGTGGCAGGGCAGTGGCGGCTACACCTTC. Amino acid sequence: CSARWQGSGGYTF.

Only a few counts were recorded for this clonotype. The V and J genes are TRBV7-2 and TRBJ2-7; D perhaps matches TRBD1 (5 bases). CDR1 and CDR2 (germline): SGHTA, FQGNSA. CDR3 length: 15 amino acids. V lost 6 bases and J lost 0, with 15 bases in between. The CDR3 protein is CASSYKGHGSYEQYF. The CDR3 DNA reads as TGTGCCAGCAGTTACAAAGGACATGGCTCCTACGAGCAGTACTTC.

In this sample, this clonotype turned up a few times. The genes are TRBV4-2 and TRBJ2-1, with 12 bases lining up with TRBD2. Trimming at V came to 0 bases and at J to 9 bases, leaving 12 bases not matched to a gene. This CDR3 contains 18 residues. Per the germline V gene, CDR1 is LGHNA and CDR2 is YNFKEQ. CDR3 region: CASSQDQPLAGGPLEQFF. CDR3 DNA: TGTGCCAGCAGCCAAGATCAGCCGCTAGCGGGGGGGCCCCTTGAGCAGTTCTTC.

Many counts were recorded for this clonotype. The chain has TRBV4-3 and TRBJ2-2; no definite D call. Germline V gives CDR1 LGHNA, CDR2 YSLEER. Trimming removed 3 bases at V and 6 bases at J, with 14 bases between. CDR3 size: 15 residues. The CDR3 here is CASSHTVVSSGELFF. In DNA, the CDR3 is TGCGCCAGCAGCCATACCGTTGTGTCGTCCGGGGAGCTGTTTTTT.

The chain couples TRBV18 to TRBJ2-1; 10 nucleotides line up with TRBD2. The CDR3 extends over 13 amino acids. In germline, CDR1 is KGHSH, CDR2 LQKENI. V gave up 8 bases and J gave up 5 bases; unmatched junction bases: 3. CDR3 nucleotides: TGTGCCAGCGTTAGCGGGGGGAACAATGAGCAGTTCTTC. Protein product: CASVSGGNNEQFF.

This clonotype has ten or more counts. The chain recombines TRBV28 with TRBJ2-5; 12 bases fit TRBD2. CDR3 length: 15 residues. The V gene end was trimmed by 7 bases and the J gene end by 5 bases; junction bases not matched to a gene: 8. The germline gives CDR1 MDHEN, CDR2 SYDVKM. The CDR3 DNA reads TGTGCCAGCACCCTAGGACTAGCGGGGAGGGAGACCCAGTACTTC. Translation gives CASTLGLAGRETQYF.

This clonotype showed up many times. V is TRBV9 and J is TRBJ2-3, with D unresolved. Trimming left V 4 bases short and J 5 bases short, with 14 bases between. CDR3 size: 14 residues. The V gene's germline CDR1 is SGDLS and CDR2 YYNGEE. The CDR3 coding sequence is TGTGCCAGCAGCCCCCTCCCGGTGGGAGATACGCAGTATTTT. Protein: CASSPLPVGDTQYF. The complete variable domain, with remaining parts taken from reference TRBV9 and TRBJ2-3, reads DSGVTQTPKHLITATGQRVTLRCSPRSGDLSVYWYQQSLDQGLQFLIQYYNGEERAKGNILERFSAQQFPDLHSELNLSSLELGDSALYFCASSPLPVGDTQYFGPGTRLTVL.

This clonotype was seen at least ten times. The chain carries TRBV20-1 and TRBJ2-7; no clear D. Germline lookup yields CDR1 DFQATT and CDR2 SNEGSKA (reference sequence). Deletions cut 3 bases from V and 6 bases from J, with 15 bases between. This CDR3 comprises 13 residues. As DNA, the CDR3 is TGCAGTGCTAGCCCCAAGGCCCGGACCGAGCAGTACTTC. This sequence encodes CSASPKARTEQYF.

Turning to this clonotype: It may be a read error: a sequence one base away is much more abundant. J is TRBJ1-5 and V is TRBV29-1, with a possible D match to TRBD1 (5 bases). This CDR3 contains 16 residues. Germline loops: CDR1 SQVTM, CDR2 ANQGSEA. The CDR3: CSVAKGSSDSKQPQHF. The CDR3 DNA is TGCAGCGTCGCTAAGGGGTCCTCAGATAGCAAGCAGCCCCAGCATTTT.

This clonotype has ten or more counts. The gene calls are TRBV18 and TRBJ2-7, with 8 nucleotides matching TRBD1. Germline V CDR1 and CDR2: KGHSH, LQKENI. This CDR3 has 12 amino acids. The V segment lost 3 bases and the J segment 5 bases; nucleotides outside the gene matches: 0. The CDR3, as DNA: TGTGCCAGCTCACCGACAGGGGACGAGCAGTACGTC. This translates into CASSPTGDEQYV.

There are many counts of this clonotype. The rearrangement links TRBV5-1 to TRBJ2-4, with D tentatively TRBD2 (7 bases). With 0 bases removed from V and 4 bases from J, the gap between germline ends came to 17 bases. The CDR3 is 17 residues long. Germline lookup yields CDR1 SGHRS and CDR2 YFSETQ. The CDR3 protein is CASSLVAFGGRKNIQYF. For the CDR3, the DNA is TGCGCCAGCAGCTTGGTTGCTTTCGGGGGGCGAAAAAACATTCAGTACTTC.

This clonotype was counted between two and nine times. The rearrangement uses TRBV18 and TRBJ1-1, with 9 nucleotides matching TRBD1. CDR3 size: 15 residues. Trimming took 5 bases from V and 4 from J; bases not matched to a gene: 8. The germline gives CDR1 KGHSH, CDR2 LQKENI. This CDR3 is CASSTIRDRATEAFF. The CDR3 DNA is TGTGCCAGCTCAACTATCCGGGACAGGGCCACTGAAGCTTTCTTT.

The V gene is TRBV28, the J gene TRBJ2-1, with TRBD2 identical over 8 bases. V was pared by 6 bases and J by 5 bases, with 9 bases of the junction left unmatched. This CDR3 is 15 amino acids long. Germline V CDR1 and CDR2: MDHEN, SYDVKM. CDR3 loop: CASSPSGGGHNEQFF. The CDR3 DNA reads as TGTGCCAGCAGCCCTAGCGGCGGGGGGCACAATGAGCAGTTCTTC.

The chain couples TRBV24-1 to TRBJ2-1; TRBD2 agrees at 12 bases. The ends lost 0 bases at V and 7 bases at J; junction bases unmatched: 6. Germline CDR1 is KGHDR and CDR2 is SFDVKD. The CDR3 runs to 17 residues. The CDR3 sequence is CATSDLETSGGRNEQFF. For the CDR3, the DNA is TGTGCCACCAGTGATTTGGAGACTAGCGGGGGAAGAAATGAGCAGTTCTTC.

This clonotype was seen only a few times. This sequence joins TRBV7-2 and TRBJ1-2; D gene unclear. V was trimmed by 5 bases and J by 3 bases, leaving 10 bases between them. This CDR3 comprises 13 residues. Germline loops: CDR1 SGHTA, CDR2 FQGNSA. CDR3 residues: CASSPYRDYGYTF. Here the CDR3 DNA reads TGTGCCAGCAGCCCGTACAGAGACTATGGCTACACCTTC.

This clonotype turned up a few times. The J gene is TRBJ1-5, the V gene TRBV6-2 or TRBV6-3, with D perhaps TRBD1 (5 bases). V was trimmed by 6 bases and J by 0 bases, leaving 12 bases between them. The CDR3 is made up of 15 amino acids. Germline lookup yields CDR1 MNHEY and CDR2 SVGEGT. This CDR3 reads CASRRGPISNQPQHF. The DNA of the CDR3 is TGTGCCAGCAGGAGGGGACCGATTAGCAATCAGCCCCAGCATTTT.

The rearrangement joins TRBV5-1 to TRBJ1-4, with 9 nucleotides matching TRBD1. Germline CDR1 SGHRS, CDR2 YFSETQ. This CDR3 spans 15 amino acids. V was pared by 5 bases and J by 3 bases, with 5 bases of the junction left unmatched. CDR3 bases: TGCGCCAGCAGAACACAGGGGGCTCCTAATGAAAAACTGTTTTTT. Protein: CASRTQGAPNEKLFF.

The chain has TRBV20-1 and TRBJ1-2, with D perhaps matching TRBD1 (6 bases). CDR3 length: 14 amino acids. Trimming cost V 0 bases and J 4 bases, with 12 bases left between them. Germline loops: CDR1 DFQATT, CDR2 SNEGSKA (reference sequence). CDR3 region: CSARDYRAGYGYTF. In nucleotides, the CDR3 is TGCAGTGCTAGAGATTACAGGGCTGGCTATGGCTACACCTTC.